The entry below gives a single T cell receptor (beta chain) sequence along with its context. Antigen unknown. Quantitative 5'-RACE was performed with molecular barcodes, and it yielded the TCR beta libraries. TCRdb re-called the 5' RACE reads with MiXCR, one entry per CDR3 protein. The table records 150,000 to 200,000 distinct CDR3 sequences, around a third of them present only once. The CDR3 runs 17 residues. Germline CDR1 SNHLY, CDR2 FYNNEI. The V gene lost 2 bases and the J gene lost 0 bases, with 16 bases spanning the gap. This entry belongs to a study of CD8 T cells in ankylosing spondylitis. The study's findings and limits: A TCR beta motif made of eight highly homologous variants seemed typical of ankylosing spondylitis blood. Clones that were linked to disease were CD8+ and were relatively rare in peripheral blood. Certain motif variants had earlier appeared in reactive arthritis synovial fluid and blood.

The chain employs TRBV2 and TRBJ1-1; D unresolved. The receptor comes from a male donor with ankylosing spondylitis. Sequenced sample: synovial fluid, either unsorted or a sorted T cell fraction (not recorded which). The DNA of the CDR3 is TGTGCCAGCAGTGAACGGGGTGGAGTTCGATTGAACACTGAAGCTTTCTTT. Translation: CASSERGGVRLNTEAFF.